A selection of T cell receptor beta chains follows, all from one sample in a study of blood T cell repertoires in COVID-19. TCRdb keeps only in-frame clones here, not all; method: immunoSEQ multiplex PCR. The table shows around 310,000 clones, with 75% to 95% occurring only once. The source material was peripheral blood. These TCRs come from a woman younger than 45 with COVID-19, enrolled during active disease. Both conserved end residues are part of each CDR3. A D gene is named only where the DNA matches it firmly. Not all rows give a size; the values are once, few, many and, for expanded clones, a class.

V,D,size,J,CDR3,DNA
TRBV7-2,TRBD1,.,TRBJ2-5,CASSSTGGFETQYF,TGTGCCAGCAGCAGCACAGGGGGCTTCGAGACCCAGTACTTC
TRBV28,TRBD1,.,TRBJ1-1,CASSPYRGATEAFF,TGTGCCAGCAGTCCCTACAGGGGGGCCACTGAAGCTTTCTTT
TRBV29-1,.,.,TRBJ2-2,CSVLAGPNTGELFF,TGCAGCGTCCTGGCAGGTCCGAACACCGGGGAGCTGTTTTTT
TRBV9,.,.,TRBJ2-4,CASSVGWGLGAKNIQYF,TGTGCCAGCAGCGTAGGATGGGGCTTGGGCGCCAAAAACATTCAGTACTTC
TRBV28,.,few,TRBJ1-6,CATLRAGNNSPLHF,TGTGCCACCCTGCGGGCAGGCAATAATTCACCCCTCCACTTT
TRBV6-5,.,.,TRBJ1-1,CASFKYGGLHTEAFF,TGTGCCAGCTTTAAATATGGGGGCTTGCACACTGAAGCTTTCTTT
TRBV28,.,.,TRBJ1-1,CASRSSGDLTEAFF,TGTGCCAGCAGATCCTCAGGGGATCTAACTGAAGCTTTCTTT
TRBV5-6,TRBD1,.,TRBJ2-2,CASSLDRGLYAGELFF,TGTGCCAGCAGCCTAGACAGGGGGCTATACGCCGGGGAGCTGTTTTTT
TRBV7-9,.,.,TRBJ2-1,CASSSTGEAHNEQFF,TGTGCCAGCAGCTCCACAGGGGAGGCGCACAATGAGCAGTTCTTC
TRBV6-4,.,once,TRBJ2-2,CASSVRGPGTGELFF,TGTGCCAGCAGTGTAAGGGGCCCGGGCACCGGGGAGCTGTTTTTT
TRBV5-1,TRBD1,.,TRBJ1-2,CASSTQGADYGYTF,TGCGCCAGCAGCACGCAGGGGGCGGACTATGGCTACACCTTC
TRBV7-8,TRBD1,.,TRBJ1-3,CASSRGQGLGNTIYF,TGTGCCAGCAGCCGAGGACAGGGGCTTGGAAACACCATATATTTT
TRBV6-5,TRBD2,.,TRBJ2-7,CASSYRGLADEQYF,TGTGCCAGCAGTTACCGGGGACTAGCGGACGAGCAGTACTTC
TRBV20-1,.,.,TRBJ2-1,CSASKAHNNEQFF,TGCAGTGCTAGTAAAGCGCATAACAATGAGCAGTTCTTC
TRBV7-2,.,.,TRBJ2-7,CASSLTGYEQYF,TGTGCCAGCAGCTTGACAGGCTACGAGCAGTACTTC
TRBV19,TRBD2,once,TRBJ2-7,CASSSGRAREQYF,TGTGCCAGTAGTAGCGGGAGGGCCCGCGAGCAGTACTTC
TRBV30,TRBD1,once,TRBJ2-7,CAWRRQGHDLYEQYF,TGTGCCTGGAGGAGACAGGGACACGACCTATACGAGCAGTACTTC
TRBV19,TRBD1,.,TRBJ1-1,CASSRDSWNTEAFF,TGTGCCAGTAGTAGGGACAGCTGGAACACTGAAGCTTTCTTT
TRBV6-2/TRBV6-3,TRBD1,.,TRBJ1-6,CASSTGQINSPLHF,TGTGCCAGCAGCACGGGACAGATCAATTCACCCCTCCACTTT
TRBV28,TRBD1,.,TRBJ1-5,CASSPLRGLAPQHF,TGTGCCAGCAGTCCCCTAAGGGGGCTTGCGCCCCAGCATTTT
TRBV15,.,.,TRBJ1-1,CATSRGGQFAEAFF,TGTGCCACCAGCAGAGGAGGGCAGTTTGCTGAAGCTTTCTTT
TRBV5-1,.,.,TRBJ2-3,CASRAGPSTDTQYF,TGCGCCAGCAGGGCGGGACCCAGCACAGATACGCAGTATTTT
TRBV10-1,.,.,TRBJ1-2,CASSEKAGYGYTF,TGCGCCAGCAGTGAGAAGGCAGGATATGGCTACACCTTC
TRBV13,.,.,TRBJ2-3,CASSLERSTDTQYF,TGTGCCAGCAGCTTAGAACGGAGCACAGATACGCAGTATTTT
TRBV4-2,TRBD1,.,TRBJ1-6,CASSPPGQVNSPLHF,TGTGCCAGCAGCCCTCCGGGACAGGTTAATTCACCCCTCCACTTT
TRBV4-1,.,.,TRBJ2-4,CASSLHRDQYF,TGCGCCAGCAGCCTACATCGGGATCAGTACTTC
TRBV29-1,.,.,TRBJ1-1,CSAGQFNTEAFF,TGCAGCGCTGGACAGTTCAACACTGAAGCTTTCTTT
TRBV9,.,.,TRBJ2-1,CASSDHRDSYNEQFF,TGTGCCAGCAGCGACCACAGGGACTCCTACAATGAGCAGTTCTTC
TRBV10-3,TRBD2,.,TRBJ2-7,CAISPGLAGEEQYF,TGTGCCATCAGCCCGGGACTAGCGGGAGAGGAGCAGTACTTC
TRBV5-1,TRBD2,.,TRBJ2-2,CASTGGAGGVTGELFF,TGCGCCAGCACTGGCGGAGCGGGAGGGGTCACCGGGGAGCTGTTTTTT
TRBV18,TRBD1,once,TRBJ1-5,CASSPGQSEPQHF,TGTGCCAGCTCACCGGGACAGTCTGAACCCCAGCATTTT
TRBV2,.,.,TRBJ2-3,CASSERVDTQYF,TGTGCCAGCAGTGAACGCGTAGATACGCAGTATTTT
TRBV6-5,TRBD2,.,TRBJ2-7,CASWGLAGAHEQYF,TGTGCCAGCTGGGGACTAGCGGGAGCCCACGAGCAGTACTTC
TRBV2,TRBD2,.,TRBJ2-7,CASRVAGSSYEQYF,TGTGCCAGCCGAGTAGCGGGGAGCTCCTACGAGCAGTACTTC
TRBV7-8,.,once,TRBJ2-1,CASSVTTVYNEQFF,TGTGCCAGCAGCGTAACGACAGTCTACAATGAGCAGTTCTTC
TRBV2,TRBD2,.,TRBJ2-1,CASSGTSGGEQFF,TGTGCCAGCAGTGGTACTAGCGGGGGTGAGCAGTTCTTC
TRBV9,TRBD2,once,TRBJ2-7,CASSVGTSGTFYEQYF,TGTGCCAGCAGCGTAGGAACTAGCGGGACGTTCTACGAGCAGTACTTC
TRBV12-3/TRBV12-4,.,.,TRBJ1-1,CASTRTANTEAFF,TGTGCCAGCACCAGGACAGCGAACACTGAAGCTTTCTTT
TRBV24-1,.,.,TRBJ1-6,CATSVAESYNSPLHF,TGTGCCACCAGTGTGGCGGAGTCCTATAATTCACCCCTCCACTTT
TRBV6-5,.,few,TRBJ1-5,CASSLSSGANQPQHF,TGTGCCAGCAGCCTGAGCTCAGGGGCTAATCAGCCCCAGCATTTT
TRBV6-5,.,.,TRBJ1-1,CASADIFGNTEAFF,TGTGCCAGCGCGGACATCTTCGGGAACACTGAAGCTTTCTTT
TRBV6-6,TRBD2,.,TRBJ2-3,CASRRLAGTTDTQYF,TGTGCCAGCAGGCGACTAGCGGGTACCACAGATACGCAGTATTTT
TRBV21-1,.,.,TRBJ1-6,CASSKDRSSYNSPLHF,TGTGCCAGCAGCAAGGACAGAAGCTCCTATAATTCACCCCTCCACTTT
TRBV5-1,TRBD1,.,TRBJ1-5,CASSPGGYSNQPQHF,TGCGCCAGCAGTCCAGGGGGCTATAGCAATCAGCCCCAGCATTTT
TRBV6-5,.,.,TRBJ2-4,CASTPREQAKNIQYF,TGTGCCAGCACCCCAAGGGAGCAAGCCAAAAACATTCAGTACTTC
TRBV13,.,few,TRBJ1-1,CASSLDSPQGAFF,TGTGCCAGCAGCTTAGACTCTCCCCAGGGAGCTTTCTTT
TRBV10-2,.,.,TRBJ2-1,CAGGSSYNEQFF,TGCGCCGGGGGGAGCTCCTACAATGAGCAGTTCTTC
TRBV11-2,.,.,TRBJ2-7,CASSLRGPSYEQYF,TGTGCCAGCAGCTTAAGGGGCCCCTCCTACGAGCAGTACTTC
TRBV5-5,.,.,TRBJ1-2,CASSLNSNYGYTF,TGTGCCAGCAGCTTGAACAGCAACTATGGCTACACCTTC
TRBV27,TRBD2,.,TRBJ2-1,CASKELAGESNEQFF,TGTGCCAGCAAGGAGCTAGCGGGAGAATCGAATGAGCAGTTCTTC
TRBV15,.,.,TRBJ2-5,CATSRDGRQAETQYF,TGTGCCACCAGCAGAGATGGGCGACAGGCAGAGACCCAGTACTTC
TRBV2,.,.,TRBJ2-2,CASSEDRALITGELFF,TGTGCCAGCAGTGAAGACAGGGCCTTAATCACCGGGGAGCTGTTTTTT
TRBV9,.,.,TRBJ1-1,CASTLTATANTEAFF,TGTGCCAGCACTTTGACAGCGACCGCGAACACTGAAGCTTTCTTT
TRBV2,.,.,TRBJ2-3,CASSFGLSTDTQYF,TGTGCCAGCAGTTTCGGACTGAGCACAGATACGCAGTATTTT